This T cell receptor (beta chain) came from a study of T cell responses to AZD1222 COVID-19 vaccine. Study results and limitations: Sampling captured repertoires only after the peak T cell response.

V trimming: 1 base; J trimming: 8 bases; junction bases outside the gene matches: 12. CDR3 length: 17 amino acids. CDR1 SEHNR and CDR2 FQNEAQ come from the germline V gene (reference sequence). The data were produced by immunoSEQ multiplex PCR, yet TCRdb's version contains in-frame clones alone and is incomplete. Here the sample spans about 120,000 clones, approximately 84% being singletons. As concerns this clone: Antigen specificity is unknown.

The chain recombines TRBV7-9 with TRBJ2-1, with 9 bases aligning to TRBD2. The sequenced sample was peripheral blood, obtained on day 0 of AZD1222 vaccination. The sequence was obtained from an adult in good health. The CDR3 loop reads CASSLEGGRAFFYEQFF. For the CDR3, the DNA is TGTGCCAGCAGCTTAGAGGGCGGGAGGGCCTTTTTTTATGAGCAGTTCTTC.